The 3 T cell receptor beta chains presented below share a single source sample, sequenced in a study of patients and donors after allogeneic stem cell transplantation. From the RT-PCR reads, TCRdb called clonotypes with MiXCR, one entry per CDR3 protein. The sample consists of 70,000 or so distinct CDR3 sequences, about 26% of them appearing once. The sequencing input was blood, either unsorted or a sorted T cell fraction (not recorded which). These receptors were taken from a human donor who was either an allogeneic HSCT recipient or a stem cell or donor lymphocyte infusion donor (not recorded which). It is not recorded whose cells these are; they may come from a transplant donor.

This clonotype was found a few times. The V and J genes are TRBV6-5 and TRBJ2-3; D is uncertain. The germline CDR1 and CDR2 sequences are MNHEY and SVGAGI. CDR3 length equals 14 residues. The V end lost 2 bases, the J end lost 0 bases, and 6 bases lay between the germline ends. CDR3 amino acids: CASSYVRSTDTQYF. CDR3 coding DNA: TGTGCCAGCAGTTACGTCAGAAGCACAGATACGCAGTATTTT.

This chain joins TRBV18 and TRBJ2-3; D might be TRBD1 or TRBD2, each matching 6 bases. The ends were cut back, 2 bases at V and 4 bases at J, with 13 bases in the middle. Germline loops: CDR1 KGHSH, CDR2 LQKENI. The CDR3 has 15 amino acids. This CDR3 is CASSPYPGASDTQYF. In nucleotides, the CDR3 is TGTGCCAGCTCACCATATCCGGGGGCATCAGATACGCAGTATTTT.

This clonotype was seen once. The chain uses TRBV5-1 and TRBJ2-3, with TRBD2 matching over 14 bases. The length of the CDR3 is 16 residues. V lost 4 bases and J lost 6; bases outside the gene matches: 7. The germline CDR1 and CDR2 sequences are SGHRS and YFSETQ. This CDR3 is CASSLSGLAGADTQYF. CDR3 nucleotides: TGCGCCAGCAGCCTTTCGGGACTAGCGGGAGCGGATACGCAGTATTTT. Complete variable domain (other parts from reference TRBV5-1 and TRBJ2-3): KAGVTQTPRYLIKTRGQQVTLSCSPISGHRSVSWYQQTPGQGLQFLFEYFSETQRNKGNFPGRFSGRQFSNSRSEMNVSTLELGDSALYLCASSLSGLAGADTQYFGPGTRLTVL.